This is a list of T cell receptor beta chains from one sample in a study of T cell repertoires in cytomegalovirus infection. TCRdb re-called the reads through MiXCR, storing one row per CDR3 protein. The sample comprises roughly 190,000 distinct CDR3 sequences, more than 9% of which are singletons, and about 4.6% rests with the top ten. Sequencing was carried out using PBMCs. The source is a human donor in good health (CMV status not recorded). Some clones in this sample may be carry-over from other donors' samples. Each CDR3 is given with its conserved first and last residue. The D gene is left open where the match is weak. Clone size is shown for a subset of rows, as once, few, many or a class of expanded clone.

V: TRBV29-1
D: -
J: TRBJ1-1
size: few
CDR3: CSVGPRAAIMNTEAFF
DNA: TGCAGCGTTGGTCCACGGGCAGCTATTATGAACACTGAAGCTTTCTTT

V: TRBV27
D: -
J: TRBJ1-6
size: many
CDR3: CASSSSGTLYSPLHF
DNA: TGTGCCAGCAGTTCCTCCGGGACGCTTTATTCACCCCTCCACTTT

V: TRBV7-9
D: -
J: TRBJ1-2
size: -
CDR3: CASSLGAGRGYTF
DNA: TGTGCCAGCAGCTTAGGGGCGGGACGAGGCTACACCTTC

V: TRBV7-9
D: -
J: TRBJ2-1
size: many
CDR3: CASSTRILVRAGSYNEQFF
DNA: TGTGCCAGCAGCACACGAATTTTAGTTCGGGCCGGGAGCTACAATGAGCAGTTCTTC

V: TRBV7-9
D: -
J: TRBJ1-2
size: many
CDR3: CASSADPRRGYTF
DNA: TGTGCCAGCAGCGCCGACCCACGAAGGGGCTACACCTTC

V: TRBV28
D: TRBD1
J: TRBJ1-5
size: many
CDR3: CASNRDRSNQPQHF
DNA: TGTGCCAGCAACCGGGACAGAAGCAATCAGCCCCAGCATTTT

V: TRBV20-1
D: TRBD2
J: TRBJ2-3
size: -
CDR3: CSPKGLAGGPVPTDTQYF
DNA: TGCAGTCCAAAGGGACTAGCGGGGGGGCCCGTCCCGACAGATACGCAGTATTTT

V: TRBV12-3/TRBV12-4
D: -
J: TRBJ2-2
size: -
CDR3: CASSSDSGSGELFF
DNA: TGTGCCAGCAGTTCGGACAGTGGGTCCGGGGAGCTGTTTTTT

V: TRBV7-3
D: -
J: TRBJ2-4
size: many
CDR3: CASSLGQGIENIQYF
DNA: TGTGCCAGCAGCTTAGGGCAGGGGATTGAAAACATTCAGTACTTC

V: TRBV6-2/TRBV6-3
D: -
J: TRBJ1-4
size: -
CDR3: CASKRDGKLFF
DNA: TGTGCCAGCAAAAGGGACGGAAAACTGTTTTTT

V: TRBV12-3/TRBV12-4
D: TRBD1
J: TRBJ2-7
size: many
CDR3: CASSYRTGGSEQYF
DNA: TGTGCCAGCAGTTATAGGACAGGGGGGTCCGAGCAGTACTTC

V: TRBV7-6
D: -
J: TRBJ1-6
size: -
CDR3: CASSVLNSPLHF
DNA: TGTGCCAGCAGCGTCCTCAATTCACCCCTCCACTTT

V: TRBV12-3/TRBV12-4
D: -
J: TRBJ2-2
size: many
CDR3: CASSLQGNTGELFF
DNA: TGTGCCAGCAGTTTACAGGGGAACACCGGGGAGCTGTTTTTT

V: TRBV7-9
D: -
J: TRBJ2-7
size: -
CDR3: CASSLALIGQTYEQYF
DNA: TGTGCCAGCAGCTTAGCGCTAATTGGACAGACCTACGAGCAGTACTTC

V: TRBV7-2
D: TRBD2
J: TRBJ2-6
size: many
CDR3: CASSPQGGPGANVLTF
DNA: TGTGCCAGCAGCCCCCAGGGAGGGCCTGGGGCCAACGTCCTGACTTTC

V: TRBV7-9
D: TRBD1
J: TRBJ2-1
size: -
CDR3: CASSARDRADNEQFF
DNA: TGTGCCAGCAGCGCCCGGGACAGGGCTGACAATGAGCAGTTCTTC

V: TRBV28
D: -
J: TRBJ1-2
size: many
CDR3: CASRWGQTNYGYTF
DNA: TGTGCCAGCAGGTGGGGGCAGACTAACTATGGCTACACCTTC

V: TRBV20-1
D: TRBD2
J: TRBJ2-7
size: many
CDR3: CSARSTLASGGEQYF
DNA: TGCAGTGCTAGATCCACCTTGGCTAGCGGGGGAGAGCAGTACTTC

V: TRBV5-6
D: -
J: TRBJ1-4
size: -
CDR3: CASSLAARPVEKLFF
DNA: TGTGCCAGCAGCTTGGCTGCCCGACCTGTTGAAAAACTGTTTTTT

V: TRBV7-2
D: TRBD2
J: TRBJ2-1
size: many
CDR3: CASSGPGLAGGGSYNEQFF
DNA: TGTGCCAGCAGCGGACCGGGACTAGCGGGGGGGGGCTCCTACAATGAGCAGTTCTTC

V: TRBV28
D: -
J: TRBJ1-4
size: many
CDR3: CASSSPGTSEKLFF
DNA: TGTGCCAGCAGTTCGCCCGGGACGAGTGAAAAACTGTTTTTT

V: TRBV7-8
D: -
J: TRBJ2-3
size: many
CDR3: CASSFSFRGTDTQYF
DNA: TGTGCCAGCAGCTTTTCGTTTCGGGGGACCGATACGCAGTATTTT